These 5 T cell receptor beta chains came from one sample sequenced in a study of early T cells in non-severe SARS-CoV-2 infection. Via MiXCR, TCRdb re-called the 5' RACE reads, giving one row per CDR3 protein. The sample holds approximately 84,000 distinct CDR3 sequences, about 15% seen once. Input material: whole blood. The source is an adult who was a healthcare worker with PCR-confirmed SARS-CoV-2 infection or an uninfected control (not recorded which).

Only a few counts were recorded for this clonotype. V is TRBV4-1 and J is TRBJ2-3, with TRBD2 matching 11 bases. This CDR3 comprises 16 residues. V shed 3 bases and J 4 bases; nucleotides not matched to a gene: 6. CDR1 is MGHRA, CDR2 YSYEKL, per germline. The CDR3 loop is CASSHTSGSNADTQYF. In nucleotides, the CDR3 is TGCGCCAGCAGCCATACTAGCGGGAGTAACGCAGATACGCAGTATTTT.

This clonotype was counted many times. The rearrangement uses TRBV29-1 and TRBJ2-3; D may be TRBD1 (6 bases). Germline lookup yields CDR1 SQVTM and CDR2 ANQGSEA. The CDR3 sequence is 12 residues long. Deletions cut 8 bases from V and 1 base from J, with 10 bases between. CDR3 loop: CSMRTGTDTQYF. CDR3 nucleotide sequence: TGCAGCATGAGGACAGGCACAGATACGCAGTATTTT.

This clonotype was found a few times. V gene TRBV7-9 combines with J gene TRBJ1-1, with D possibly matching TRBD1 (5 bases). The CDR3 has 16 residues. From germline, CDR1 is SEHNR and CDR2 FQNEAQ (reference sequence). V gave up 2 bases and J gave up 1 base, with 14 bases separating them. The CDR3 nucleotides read TGTGCCAGCAGCTTACAGGGATGGGCTTCGAACACTGAAGCTTTCTTT. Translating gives CASSLQGWASNTEAFF.

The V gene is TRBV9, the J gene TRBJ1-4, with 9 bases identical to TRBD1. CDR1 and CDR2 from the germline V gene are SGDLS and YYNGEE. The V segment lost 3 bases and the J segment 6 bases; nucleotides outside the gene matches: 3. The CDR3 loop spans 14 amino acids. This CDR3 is CASSEGDRDEKLFF. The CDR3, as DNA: TGTGCCAGCAGCGAGGGGGACAGGGATGAAAAACTGTTTTTT.

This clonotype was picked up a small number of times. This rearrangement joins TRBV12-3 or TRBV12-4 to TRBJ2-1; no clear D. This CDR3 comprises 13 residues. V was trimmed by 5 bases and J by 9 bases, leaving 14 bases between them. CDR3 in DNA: TGTGCCAGCAGTGATCCCGGGCACAGTGAGCAGTTCTTC. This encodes CASSDPGHSEQFF.